This T cell receptor (beta chain) was observed in a study of T cell changes during pregnancy in multiple sclerosis. Repertoires were generated with immunoSEQ multiplex PCR, while TCRdb's copy carries only in-frame clones and drops some. The table includes over 100,000 clones, around 90% detected once. The source is a female donor with multiple sclerosis, enrolled in a pregnancy study. Sequences were derived from peripheral blood, sampled in the third trimester of pregnancy.

CDR3 nucleotide sequence: TGCGCCAGCAGCTTAATCGGTCGGGAGAACACTGAAGCTTTCTTT. This translates into CASSLIGRENTEAFF. The chain employs TRBV5-1 and TRBJ1-1; D not resolved. The CDR3 is 15 amino acids. Germline CDR1 SGHRS, CDR2 YFSETQ. V dropped 2 bases and J dropped 1 base, with 12 bases sitting between them.